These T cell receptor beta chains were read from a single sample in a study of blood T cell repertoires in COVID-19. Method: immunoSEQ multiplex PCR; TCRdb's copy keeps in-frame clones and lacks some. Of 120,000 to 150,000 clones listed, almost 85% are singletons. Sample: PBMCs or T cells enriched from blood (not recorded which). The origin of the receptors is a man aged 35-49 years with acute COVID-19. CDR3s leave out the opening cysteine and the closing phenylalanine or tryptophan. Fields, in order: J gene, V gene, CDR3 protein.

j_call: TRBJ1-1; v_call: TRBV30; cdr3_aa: AWSVFDSMNTEAF
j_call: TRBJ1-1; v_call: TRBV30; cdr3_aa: AWSGSSSRTMNTEAF
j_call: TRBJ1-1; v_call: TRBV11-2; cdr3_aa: ASRVQGAPNTEAF
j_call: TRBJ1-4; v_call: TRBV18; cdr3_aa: ASSPPGGRSNEKLF
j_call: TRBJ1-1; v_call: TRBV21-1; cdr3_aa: ASSKRGQDRNTEAF
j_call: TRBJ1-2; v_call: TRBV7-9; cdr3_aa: ASSFWDGGSYGYT
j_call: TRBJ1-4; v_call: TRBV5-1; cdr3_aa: ASSRTGSNEKLF
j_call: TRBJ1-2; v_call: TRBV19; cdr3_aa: ASSPGRGANYGYT
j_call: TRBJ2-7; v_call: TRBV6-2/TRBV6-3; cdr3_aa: ASSRDSMGEQY
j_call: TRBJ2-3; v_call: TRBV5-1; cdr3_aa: ASSPGLSTDTQY
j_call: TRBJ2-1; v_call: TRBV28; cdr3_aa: ASSLSRFGEQF
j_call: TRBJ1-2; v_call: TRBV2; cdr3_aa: ASSAGTENGYT
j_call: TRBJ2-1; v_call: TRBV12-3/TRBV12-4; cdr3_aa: ASRTWDSFEQF
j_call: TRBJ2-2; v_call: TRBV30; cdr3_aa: AWSAWTGPGELF
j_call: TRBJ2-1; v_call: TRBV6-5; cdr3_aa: ASSSRGVAYNEQF